This T cell receptor (beta chain) was identified during a study of CD8+CD57+ T cells in acquired aplastic anemia. Whole-study findings and limits: Statistical testing detected no significant gap in CD8+ Simpson's diversity between patients and controls.

Genomic DNA, serving as template, underwent TCR beta VDJ and CDR3 profiling. A single record per CDR3 protein comes from TCRdb applying MiXCR to the reads. The sample shows roughly 180,000 distinct CDR3 sequences, around half of them seen only once. The germline CDR1 and CDR2 sequences are DFQATT and SNEGSKA (reference sequence). This CDR3 has 16 amino acids. The V gene lost 3 bases and the J gene lost 4 bases, with 16 bases spanning the gap. This clonotype was seen ten or more times. Its antigen is currently unknown. The chain employs TRBV20-1 and TRBJ1-6; the D is unclear. The source material was sorted CD4+, CD8+, or CD8+CD57+ T cells (not recorded which) from PBMCs. The sequence was collected from a human donor in good health. This chain's CDR3 is CSARIDGGNYNSPLHF. CDR3 in DNA: TGCAGTGCTAGGATAGATGGAGGGAATTATAATTCACCCCTCCACTTT.